This T cell receptor beta chain was sequenced for a study of beta chain features in type 1 diabetes. Broader study findings: Among all four CD4+ subsets, Type 1 diabetes patients had TCRB CDR3s that were moderately but significantly shorter.

V was trimmed by 1 base and J by 5 bases, leaving 12 bases between them. The CDR3 extends over 15 amino acids. Looked up from germline, CDR1 is SGHAT and CDR2 is FQNNGV. Each of the CD4+ naive, central memory, regulatory and stem cell-like memory populations was sorted via CD45RO/CCR7/CD25/CD127/CD95/CD27. The isolated RNA, all of it, was reverse transcribed, so expressed TCRB transcripts were what got sequenced. TCRdb keeps only in-frame clones here, not all; method: immunoSEQ multiplex PCR. This table has hundreds of thousands of clones, about an eighth appearing once. Only a few counts were recorded for this clone. As yet, its antigen is unknown.

This chain connects TRBV11-2 to TRBJ1-5; D is possibly TRBD1 (6 bases). The sequence was collected from a man aged 18 to 30 with type 1 diabetes. The sample consisted of naive CD4+ T cells from blood. This chain's CDR3 is CASSLGGTTYQPQHF. In DNA, the CDR3 is TGTGCCAGCAGCTTAGGTGGGACAACCTATCAGCCCCAGCATTTT.